This passage covers 28 T cell receptor beta chains from one sample sequenced in a study of blood T cell repertoires in COVID-19 (TCRdb year 2020). Library preparation used the immunoSEQ multiplex PCR assay. Sourced from immuneACCESS, this table was stored by TCRdb with only in-frame sequences that have V and J called. A share of the clones is absent; for the studies checked, an unresolved V gene accounts for under half, and the remainder has no known explanation. The sample table lists some 510,000 clones, more than 75% of them with a count of one. The top ten constitute approximately 1.8% of the sample. What was sequenced was PBMCs or T cells enriched from blood (not recorded which). Receptor source: a woman in her thirties or forties who had recovered from COVID-19.

J is TRBJ1-6 and V is TRBV7-2, with 7 bases fitting TRBD1. The germline V gene has CDR1 SGHTA and CDR2 FQGNSA. The CDR3 totals 14 residues. V was clipped by 4 bases and J by 7 bases; unmatched bases: 4. CDR3 sequence reads: CASSSGQMNSPLHF. The CDR3 DNA sequence: TGTGCCAGCAGCTCGGGACAGATGAATTCACCCCTCCACTTT. Complete variable domain (other parts from reference TRBV7-2 and TRBJ1-6): GAGVSQSPSNKVTEKGKDVELRCDPISGHTALYWYRQSLGQGLEFLIYFQGNSAPDKSGLPSDRFSAERTGGSVSTLTIQRTQQEDSAVYLCASSSGQMNSPLHFGNGTRLTVT.

V gene TRBV7-2 combines with J gene TRBJ2-4; D is possibly TRBD2 (5 bases). The CDR3 loop spans 15 amino acids. V shed 3 bases and J shed 3 bases, with 12 bases lying between them. Germline assignment: CDR1 SGHTA and CDR2 FQGNSA. In DNA form, the CDR3 reads TGTGCCAGCAGCTTCGGGCGAGGAGGCAAAAACATTCAGTACTTC. Protein product: CASSFGRGGKNIQYF. The variable domain in full, completed from reference TRBV7-2 and TRBJ2-4, reads GAGVSQSPSNKVTEKGKDVELRCDPISGHTALYWYRQSLGQGLEFLIYFQGNSAPDKSGLPSDRFSAERTGGSVSTLTIQRTQQEDSAVYLCASSFGRGGKNIQYFGAGTRLSVL.

The chain recombines TRBV30 with TRBJ1-2; D might be TRBD1 (6 bases). Germline CDR1 and CDR2: GTSNPN and SVGIG (reference sequence). The CDR3 consists of 15 residues. Between the trimmed V and J ends, which lost 3 bases and 2 bases, there was a span of 16 bases. The CDR3 sequence: CAWRPGGAGNYGYTF. DNA of the CDR3: TGTGCCTGGAGACCCGGGGGGGCGGGGAACTATGGCTACACCTTC.

This sequence joins TRBV10-3 and TRBJ2-1; 7 nucleotides align to TRBD2. Germline CDR1 is ENHRY and CDR2 is SYGVKD. This CDR3 has 13 amino acids. The trim removed 7 bases at V and 7 bases at J, leaving 7 bases unmatched. CDR3 residues: CAIKAGAWNEQFF. CDR3 sequence (DNA): TGTGCCATCAAGGCGGGAGCTTGGAATGAGCAGTTCTTC.

This clone has only one observation. This chain joins TRBV7-2 and TRBJ2-7; tentative D call: TRBD1 (6 bases). Trimming shortened V by 4 bases and J by 5 bases, and 18 bases separated the two germline ends. Germline V gene sequence: CDR1 SGHTA, CDR2 FQGNSA. This CDR3 has 15 residues. Written as DNA, the CDR3 is TGTGCCAGCAGCTCCAGCGCAGGGGCCGGGGACGAGCAGTACTTC. Protein: CASSSSAGAGDEQYF.

This clone came up once. The genes are TRBV10-3 and TRBJ2-1, with D possibly TRBD2 on 5 matching bases. The length of the CDR3 is 16 residues. From germline, CDR1 is ENHRY and CDR2 SYGVKD. V lost 0 bases and J 3 bases, leaving 12 bases between the germline ends. The CDR3 DNA reads as TGTGCCATCAGTGAGTCGCCGGGGTTAGTCTACAATGAGCAGTTCTTC. As protein: CAISESPGLVYNEQFF.

The genes are TRBV19 and TRBJ1-4; D is perhaps TRBD1 (5 bases). Germline loops: CDR1 LNHDA, CDR2 SQIVND (reference sequence). The CDR3 sequence is 14 residues long. Trimming removed 2 bases from V and 3 bases from J, with 7 bases in between. CDR3 in amino acids: CASSIQGSNEKLFF. The CDR3 nucleotides read TGTGCCAGTAGTATACAGGGCTCTAATGAAAAACTGTTTTTT.

The chain couples TRBV13 to TRBJ1-2, with TRBD1 identical over 7 bases. V was pared by 0 bases and J by 4 bases, with 5 bases of the junction left unmatched. The CDR3 runs 15 residues. Germline-derived CDR1 and CDR2 are PRHDT and FYEKMQ (reference sequence). For the CDR3, the DNA is TGTGCCAGCAGCTTAGGTACAGGGGCGGCCTATGGCTACACCTTC. This translates into CASSLGTGAAYGYTF.

The V call is TRBV9, the J call TRBJ2-1; 11 nucleotides line up with TRBD2. The CDR3 runs to 15 residues. Losses at the gene ends were 2 bases for V and 10 bases for J; bases not matched to a gene: 8. From germline, CDR1 is SGDLS and CDR2 YYNGEE. The CDR3 region is CASSVLPGTSGEQFF. DNA for the CDR3: TGTGCCAGCAGCGTCCTGCCCGGGACTAGCGGCGAGCAGTTCTTC.

The chain combines TRBV27 with TRBJ1-1; TRBD1 aligns across 9 bases. The germline gives CDR1 MNHEY, CDR2 SMNVEV (reference sequence). V lost 6 bases to trimming and J lost 0 bases; unmatched junction nucleotides: 2. This CDR3 spans 14 amino acids. CDR3 residues: CASRRDRVNTEAFF. CDR3 in DNA: TGTGCCAGCAGGAGGGACAGGGTGAACACTGAAGCTTTCTTT.

The chain carries TRBV27 and TRBJ1-6; 10 bases align to TRBD1. Trimming cost V 4 bases and J 9 bases; bases outside gene matches: 9. The CDR3 is 16 residues long. Germline CDR1 and CDR2: MNHEY and SMNVEV (reference sequence). The CDR3 protein is CASSYNRDRGGSPLHF. DNA of the CDR3: TGTGCCAGCAGTTACAACCGGGACAGGGGTGGTTCACCCCTCCACTTT.

The CDR3 DNA reads as TGCGCCAGCAGCCGAGGTGGTAGCCGTGACGAGCAGTACTTC. Protein: CASSRGGSRDEQYF. The chain employs TRBV5-1 and TRBJ2-7, with D unresolved. The germline V and J ends were trimmed by 4 bases and 5 bases, with 16 bases remaining between them. The germline V gene has CDR1 SGHRS and CDR2 YFSETQ. CDR3 length equals 14 residues.

The chain is built from TRBV28 and TRBJ1-2, with TRBD1 matching over 7 bases. Germline V lookup: CDR1 MDHEN, CDR2 SYDVKM. The V gene end was trimmed by 3 bases and the J gene end by 3 bases; junction bases not matched to a gene: 16. This CDR3 is built from 18 residues. CDR3 in amino acids: CASSFLKSGGPIDYGYTF. CDR3 sequence (DNA): TGTGCCAGCAGTTTCCTCAAGTCAGGGGGGCCGATAGACTATGGCTACACCTTC.

The chain is built from TRBV5-8 and TRBJ2-5, with a tentative D call TRBD1 (5 bases). Between the trimmed V and J ends, which lost 7 bases and 4 bases, there was a span of 11 bases. Germline CDR1 and CDR2: SGHTS and YDEGEE. This CDR3 has 12 residues. The CDR3 region is CASGSGRETQYF. In nucleotides, the CDR3 is TGTGCCAGCGGCTCAGGGCGAGAGACCCAGTACTTC.

The CDR3 reads CSERQGLRGDTQYF. CDR3 nucleotides: TGCAGCGAAAGACAGGGCCTGAGGGGAGATACGCAGTATTTT. The chain couples TRBV29-1 to TRBJ2-3, with 7 bases identical to TRBD1. The CDR3 spans 14 residues. Germline assignment: CDR1 SQVTM and CDR2 ANQGSEA. With 7 bases clipped from V and 5 bases from J, the junction kept 12 bases outside the gene matches.

This chain links TRBV2 with TRBJ2-7, with D possibly TRBD2 on 7 matching bases. The CDR3 consists of 12 residues. CDR1 and CDR2 (germline): SNHLY, FYNNEI. The V end was cut by 7 bases, the J end by 5 bases, with 12 bases between. The CDR3 DNA sequence: TGTGCCAGCACGGGGGGCGCGAACGAGCAGTACTTC. This encodes CASTGGANEQYF.

This clone was seen only a few times. The chain couples TRBV19 to TRBJ1-3, with D perhaps TRBD1 (6 bases). The V and J ends lost 2 bases and 0 bases respectively, with 8 bases between them. Germline V gene data show CDR1 as LNHDA and CDR2 as SQIVND (reference sequence). This CDR3 contains 15 residues. CDR3 sequence: CASSILDSSGNTIYF. DNA of the CDR3: TGTGCCAGTAGTATATTGGACAGCTCTGGAAACACCATATATTTT.

This clone occurred a few times. The rearrangement uses TRBV19 and TRBJ1-4; 7 nucleotides align to TRBD1. The junction had 5 bases not matched to a gene; V was cut back by 4 bases and J by 3 bases. Per germline, CDR1 LNHDA and CDR2 SQIVND (reference sequence). The CDR3 has 15 residues. CDR3 bases: TGTGCCAGTAGTAAAGGGACAGTTGCTAATGAAAAACTGTTTTTT. Translated, it gives CASSKGTVANEKLFF.

The CDR3 nucleotides read TGTGCCAGCAGCTTAGGGACAGGGCATCTTGGCTACACCTTC. Its protein is CASSLGTGHLGYTF. The chain carries TRBV5-6 and TRBJ1-2, with TRBD1 matching over 9 bases. The V gene's germline CDR1 is SGHDT and CDR2 YYEEEE. With V trimmed by 2 bases and J by 7 bases, 6 bases remained unmatched. The CDR3 covers 14 residues.

V gene TRBV7-2 combines with J gene TRBJ2-3, with D possibly matching TRBD2 (5 bases). Trimming shortened V by 1 base and J by 0 bases, and 14 bases separated the two germline ends. The length of the CDR3 is 17 residues. Looked up from germline, CDR1 is SGHTA and CDR2 is FQGNSA. The CDR3 region is CASSLGPGRASTDTQYF. CDR3 coding DNA: TGTGCCAGCAGCTTAGGTCCGGGAAGGGCTAGCACAGATACGCAGTATTTT. Full variable domain (outside the CDR3, taken from reference TRBV7-2 and TRBJ2-3): GAGVSQSPSNKVTEKGKDVELRCDPISGHTALYWYRQSLGQGLEFLIYFQGNSAPDKSGLPSDRFSAERTGGSVSTLTIQRTQQEDSAVYLCASSLGPGRASTDTQYFGPGTRLTVL.

This chain links TRBV7-9 with TRBJ2-1; D may be TRBD2 (6 bases). Trimming took 5 bases from V and 3 from J, leaving 14 bases between them. The CDR3 extends over 15 amino acids. CDR1 and CDR2 (germline): SEHNR, FQNEAQ (reference sequence). DNA of the CDR3: TGTGCCAGCAGCGGGCAGCCGACTAGCTACAATGAGCAGTTCTTC. Its translation: CASSGQPTSYNEQFF.

This clone has just one count. This chain uses TRBV6-2 or TRBV6-3 with TRBJ1-1; D is ambiguous. Trimming pared 2 bases from V and 6 bases from J, leaving 16 bases between. The CDR3 contains 15 residues. CDR1 and CDR2 from the germline V gene are MNHEY and SVGEGT. The CDR3 is CASSYLQTGRPEAFF. DNA of the CDR3: TGTGCCAGCAGTTACCTCCAAACGGGTCGGCCTGAAGCTTTCTTT.

The chain combines TRBV3-1 (or the pseudogene TRBV3-2) with TRBJ1-1; D uncertain. CDR3 length equals 16 residues. Trimming stripped 5 bases from V and 1 base from J, with 17 bases between. Per germline, CDR1 LGHDT and CDR2 YNNKEL (reference sequence). For the CDR3, the DNA is TGTGCCAGCAGCATGATCCGAAAGGAGGGGAACACTGAAGCTTTCTTT. Amino acids: CASSMIRKEGNTEAFF.

The rearrangement uses TRBV11-2 and TRBJ1-3; possibly TRBD1 for D (6 bases). Trimming took off 1 base at V and 2 bases at J, with 12 bases between the two ends. This CDR3 contains 16 residues. Germline lookup yields CDR1 SGHAT and CDR2 FQNNGV. The CDR3 region has the DNA TGTGCCAGCAGCTTAGTTGGCAGGGGTCCTGGAAACACCATATATTTT. Translating gives CASSLVGRGPGNTIYF.

The chain couples TRBV14 to TRBJ1-2; TRBD1 matches at 7 bases. Germline-derived CDR1 and CDR2 are SGHDN and FVKESK. This CDR3 spans 14 amino acids. V was clipped by 4 bases and J by 4 bases; unmatched bases: 6. CDR3 nucleotides: TGTGCCAGCAGCCGGCGACAGGGTATCTATGGCTACACCTTC. Amino acid sequence: CASSRRQGIYGYTF.

The chain links TRBV6-5 to TRBJ1-2; D is perhaps TRBD1 (6 bases). This CDR3 comprises 14 residues. Germline V gives CDR1 MNHEY, CDR2 SVGAGI. V gave up 2 bases and J gave up 6 bases, with 13 bases separating them. The chain's CDR3 is CASSYLGGVNGYTF. CDR3 nucleotide sequence: TGTGCCAGCAGTTACCTAGGGGGGGTAAATGGCTACACCTTC.

The chain recombines TRBV24-1 with TRBJ1-2, with TRBD1 as a possible D gene (6 bases). The ends were cut back, 7 bases at V and 4 bases at J, with 12 bases in the middle. Per the germline V gene, CDR1 is KGHDR and CDR2 is SFDVKD. The CDR3 runs to 13 residues. CDR3 residues: CATSPRGSYGYTF. In DNA, the CDR3 is TGTGCCACCAGCCCCAGGGGTTCCTATGGCTACACCTTC.

This clone was detected once. The gene calls are TRBV12-3 or TRBV12-4 and TRBJ1-5, with TRBD1 identical over 8 bases. The CDR3 spans 13 residues. Unmatched junction bases numbered 4, after V lost 6 bases and J lost 6 bases. As DNA, the CDR3 is TGTGCCAGCAGGACAGGGGCGAGTCAGCCCCAGCATTTT. Translation gives CASRTGASQPQHF.